The clone carrying this TCR beta chain was counted many times. The antigen is undetermined. TCRdb passed the RACE reads through MiXCR, listing each CDR3 protein once. The sample has approximately 80,000 distinct CDR3 sequences, 6% to 9% seen once. The time point: patch test 1, 2 weeks after DPC sensitization. The treatment is: therapeutic diphenylcyclopropenone sensitization with weekly scalp DPC. These data originate in a study of human T cells and chemical hapten exposure. Overall study results and limits: Positively correlated with patch test score were the counts of PT1 expanded TCRs.

The source of this sequence is a woman younger than 45 with alopecia areata. Some clones in this sample may be carry-over from other donors' samples. The sample was whole blood, taken in connection with sensitization to the hapten diphenylcyclopropenone (DPC).

The CDR3 loop reads CSSKFAGDYGYTF. The CDR3 bases are TGCAGTTCAAAGTTTGCTGGAGACTATGGCTACACCTTC. The rearrangement uses TRBV20-1 and TRBJ1-2; D not resolved. Trimming removed 8 bases at V and 3 bases at J, with 16 bases between. The CDR3 runs to 13 residues. Germline lookup yields CDR1 DFQATT and CDR2 SNEGSKA (reference sequence).